These T cell receptor beta chains were read from a single sample in a study of shared clonotypes between healthy human individuals. Produced via immunoSEQ multiplex PCR; TCRdb's table is partial and in-frame only. Of some 2,400,000 clones listed, 95% are singletons. The material sequenced was naive CD4+ T cells sorted from blood. The source is a man aged 18 to 29 in good health. CDR3s include the opening cysteine and the closing phenylalanine or tryptophan. A D gene is named only where the DNA matches it firmly. Rows give clone size only sometimes, using once, few, many, or a class for an expanded clone.

NA	TRBV28	TRBJ1-2	TRBD1	TGTGCCAGCAGAACCACCGACAGGGTTAGGGGCTACACCTTC	CASRTTDRVRGYTF
NA	TRBV7-7	TRBJ1-4	NA	TGTGCTAGCAGCTTATACCAGAATGAAAAACTGTTTTTT	CASSLYQNEKLFF
NA	TRBV18	TRBJ1-6	NA	TGTGCCAGCTCATCGTCGATCGGGACGGTTAATTCACCCCTCCACTTT	CASSSSIGTVNSPLHF
once	TRBV20-1	TRBJ2-5	NA	TGCAGTGGTGGATATGGAGAGACCCAGTACTTC	CSGGYGETQYF
NA	TRBV5-4	TRBJ2-3	TRBD2	TGTGCCAGCAGCTTGGGTAGCGGGAGGGGGACAGATACGCAGTATTTT	CASSLGSGRGTDTQYF
NA	TRBV9	TRBJ2-7	NA	TGTGCCAGCAGCGTATTAGACGCAACCTACGAGCAGTACTTC	CASSVLDATYEQYF
NA	TRBV5-1	TRBJ2-6	TRBD1	TGCGCCAGCAGCGGCCAGGGGGCCGGGGCCAACGTCCTGACTTTC	CASSGQGAGANVLTF
NA	TRBV14	TRBJ2-2	NA	TGTGCCAGCAGCCAAGTCAGGCAGATAAACACCGGGGAGCTGTTTTTT	CASSQVRQINTGELFF
NA	TRBV7-2	TRBJ1-5	NA	TGTGCCAGCAGCTTAGGAGGGTATGGGGGACCCCAGCATTTT	CASSLGGYGGPQHF
NA	TRBV30	TRBJ1-5	TRBD1	TGTGCCTGGTGCCCAGGGGGTAGCAATCAGCCCCAGCATTTT	CAWCPGGSNQPQHF
NA	TRBV6-1	TRBJ2-5	NA	TGTGCCAGCAGTACAGTAGGGACCCAGTACTTC	CASSTVGTQYF
NA	TRBV30	TRBJ2-7	TRBD2	TGTGCCTGGAGTGTTGGTAGCGGGAGTAGTTTTAGGTCCTACGAGCAGTACTTC	CAWSVGSGSSFRSYEQYF
NA	TRBV7-3	TRBJ2-2	NA	TGTGCCAGCAGTTTACCCCCCGGGGAGCTGTTTTTT	CASSLPPGELFF
NA	TRBV6-5	TRBJ2-2	TRBD1	TGTGCCAGCAGTTATGACCGGGACAGGGTGTCCGGGGAGCTGTTTTTT	CASSYDRDRVSGELFF
NA	TRBV6-1	TRBJ1-6	TRBD1	TGTGCCAGCAGTGCGAACAGGGGAGGTTCACCCCTCCACTTT	CASSANRGGSPLHF